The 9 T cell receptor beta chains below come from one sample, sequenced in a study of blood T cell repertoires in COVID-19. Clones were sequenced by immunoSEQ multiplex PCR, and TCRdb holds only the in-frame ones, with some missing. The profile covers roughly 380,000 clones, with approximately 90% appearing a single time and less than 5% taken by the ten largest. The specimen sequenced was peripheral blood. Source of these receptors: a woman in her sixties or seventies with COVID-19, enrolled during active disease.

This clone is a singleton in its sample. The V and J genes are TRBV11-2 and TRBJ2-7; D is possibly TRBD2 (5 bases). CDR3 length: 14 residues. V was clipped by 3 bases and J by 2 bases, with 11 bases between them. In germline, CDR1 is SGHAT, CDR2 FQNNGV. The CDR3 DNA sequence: TGTGCCAGCAGCTTCCCCGTCGGGACCTACGAGCAGTACTTC. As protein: CASSFPVGTYEQYF.

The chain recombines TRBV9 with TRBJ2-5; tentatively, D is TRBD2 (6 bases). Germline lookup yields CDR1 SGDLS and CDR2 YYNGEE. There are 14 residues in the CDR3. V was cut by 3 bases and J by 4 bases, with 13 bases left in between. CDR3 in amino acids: CASSGQRAAETQYF. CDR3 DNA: TGTGCCAGCAGCGGACAGCGGGCCGCAGAGACCCAGTACTTC.

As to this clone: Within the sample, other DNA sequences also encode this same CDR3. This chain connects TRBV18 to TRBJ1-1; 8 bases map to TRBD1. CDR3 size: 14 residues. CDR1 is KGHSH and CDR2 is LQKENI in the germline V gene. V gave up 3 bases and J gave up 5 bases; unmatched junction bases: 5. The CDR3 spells CASSPTGVGTEAFF. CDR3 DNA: TGTGCCAGCTCACCGACAGGGGTGGGAACTGAAGCTTTCTTT.

The CDR3: CASSTTKGSTDTQYF. The CDR3 DNA reads as TGTGCCAGCAGCACGACTAAAGGTAGCACAGATACGCAGTATTTT. The chain combines TRBV3-1 (or the pseudogene TRBV3-2) with TRBJ2-3, with a possible D match to TRBD2 (5 bases). The CDR3 length is 15 residues. The V end lost 5 bases, the J end lost 0 bases, and 12 bases lay between the germline ends. Germline V gene lookup returns CDR1 LGHDT and CDR2 YNNKEL (reference sequence).

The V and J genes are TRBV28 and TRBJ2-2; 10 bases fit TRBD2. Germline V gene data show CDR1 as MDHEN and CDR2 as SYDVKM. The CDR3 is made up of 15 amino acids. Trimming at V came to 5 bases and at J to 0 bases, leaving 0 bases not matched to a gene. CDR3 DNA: TGTGCCAGCAGTCTAGCGGGAGCGAACACCGGGGAGCTGTTTTTT. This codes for CASSLAGANTGELFF.

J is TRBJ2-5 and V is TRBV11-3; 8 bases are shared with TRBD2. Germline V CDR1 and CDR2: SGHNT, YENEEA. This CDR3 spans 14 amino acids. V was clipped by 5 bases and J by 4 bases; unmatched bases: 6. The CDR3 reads CASSNRTSPETQYF. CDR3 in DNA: TGTGCCAGCAGCAACCGGACTAGCCCAGAGACCCAGTACTTC. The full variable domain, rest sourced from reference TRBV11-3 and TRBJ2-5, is EAGVVQSPRYKIIEKKQPVAFWCNPISGHNTLYWYLQNLGQGPELLIRYENEEAVDDSQLPKDRFSAERLKGVDSTLKIQPAELGDSAVYLCASSNRTSPETQYFGPGTRLLVL.

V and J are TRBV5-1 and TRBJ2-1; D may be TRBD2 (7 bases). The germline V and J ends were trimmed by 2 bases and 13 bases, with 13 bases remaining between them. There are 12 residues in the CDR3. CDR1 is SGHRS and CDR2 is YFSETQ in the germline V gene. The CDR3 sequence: CASSLEGGYQFF. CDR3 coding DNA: TGCGCCAGCAGCTTAGAGGGGGGGTATCAGTTCTTC. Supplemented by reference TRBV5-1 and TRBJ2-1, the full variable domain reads KAGVTQTPRYLIKTRGQQVTLSCSPISGHRSVSWYQQTPGQGLQFLFEYFSETQRNKGNFPGRFSGRQFSNSRSEMNVSTLELGDSALYLCASSLEGGYQFFGPGTRLTVL.

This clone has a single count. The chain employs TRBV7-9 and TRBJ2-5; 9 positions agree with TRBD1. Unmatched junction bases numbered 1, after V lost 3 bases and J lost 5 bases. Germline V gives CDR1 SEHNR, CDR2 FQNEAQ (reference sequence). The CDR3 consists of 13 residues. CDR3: CASSFGQGETQYF. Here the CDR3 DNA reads TGTGCCAGCAGCTTCGGACAGGGGGAGACCCAGTACTTC.

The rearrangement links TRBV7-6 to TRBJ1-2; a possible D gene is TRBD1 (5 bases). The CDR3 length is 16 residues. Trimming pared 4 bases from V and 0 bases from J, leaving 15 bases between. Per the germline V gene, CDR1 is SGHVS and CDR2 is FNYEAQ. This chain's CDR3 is CASSSPGGGSNYGYTF. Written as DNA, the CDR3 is TGTGCCAGCAGCTCCCCGGGGGGGGGATCTAACTATGGCTACACCTTC.